The 16 T cell receptor beta chains reported below all come from one sample, sequenced in a study of control samples from healthy donors and cancer patients (dated by TCRdb to 2020 to 2022). The library was built by means of the immunoSEQ multiplex PCR assay. TCRdb limited this immuneACCESS table to in-frame rearrangements with V and J called. A share of clones is missing; checked studies link under half to unresolved V genes, and the rest is unexplained. The sample records about 120,000 clones, around 92% of which are singletons. Roughly 40% of the sample goes to the ten largest clones. Material: blood. Receptor source: a man aged 50-59 years in good health.

The chain couples TRBV5-4 to TRBJ2-4; possible D gene TRBD1, 6 bases. This CDR3 has 15 residues. Trimming removed 1 base at V and 3 bases at J, with 11 bases between. Per the germline V gene, CDR1 is SGHNT and CDR2 is YYREEE (reference sequence). The CDR3 protein is CASSLTGLDKNIQYF. CDR3 sequence (DNA): TGTGCCAGCAGCTTGACAGGGTTAGACAAAAACATTCAGTACTTC.

The chain uses TRBV5-5 and TRBJ1-2; tentative D call: TRBD1 (6 bases). Trimming shortened V by 0 bases and J by 7 bases, and 13 bases separated the two germline ends. Looked up from germline, CDR1 is SGHKS and CDR2 is YYEKEE (reference sequence). This CDR3 has 14 residues. The CDR3 DNA reads as TGTGCCAGCAGCTTGGGGTCCGGGGGCGGTGGCTACACCTTC. Encoded protein: CASSLGSGGGGYTF. The entire variable domain, with the rest obtained from reference TRBV5-5 and TRBJ1-2, is as follows: DAGVTQSPTHLIKTRGQQVTLRCSPISGHKSVSWYQQVLGQGPQFIFQYYEKEERGRGNFPDRFSARQFPNYSSELNVNALLLGDSALYLCASSLGSGGGGYTFGSGTRLTVV.

V and J are TRBV18 and TRBJ2-1, with 7 positions matching TRBD2. CDR1 KGHSH and CDR2 LQKENI come from the germline V gene. The length of the CDR3 is 12 residues. The junction had 7 bases not matched to a gene; V was cut back by 3 bases and J by 14 bases. The DNA for the CDR3 is TGTGCCAGCTCACCTCAGCGGGACCTGGAGTTCTTC. This codes for CASSPQRDLEFF.

V gene TRBV6-5 combines with J gene TRBJ1-5, with D tentatively TRBD1 (6 bases). The CDR3 consists of 14 residues. V lost 5 bases and J 0 bases, leaving 8 bases between the germline ends. Per the germline V gene, CDR1 is MNHEY and CDR2 is SVGAGI. The CDR3 protein is CASSPDSSNQPQHF. For the CDR3, the DNA is TGTGCCAGCAGTCCGGACAGTAGCAATCAGCCCCAGCATTTT.

CDR3: CASSSTGGAGRQPQHF. CDR3 DNA sequence: TGTGCCAGTAGTTCCACAGGGGGCGCCGGGCGACAGCCCCAGCATTTT. The chain couples TRBV19 to TRBJ1-5, with 9 nucleotides matching TRBD1. This CDR3 is built from 16 residues. J was trimmed by 7 bases and V by 5 bases; bases with no gene match: 12. CDR1 is LNHDA, CDR2 SQIVND, per germline (reference sequence).

Of note for this clone: A read error is possible here, since a much larger clone lies one base away. The sample has other DNA sequences that encode this CDR3 too. CDR3 coding DNA: TGCGCCAGCAGCTTGGGGGTGGACACTGAAGCTTTCTTT. It specifies CASSLGVDTEAFF. The chain employs TRBV5-1 and TRBJ1-1; D ambiguous. V lost 0 bases to trimming and J lost 3 bases, with 6 bases between them. The CDR3 runs to 13 residues. Germline CDR1 SGHRS, CDR2 YFSETQ.

The CDR3: CSVTSGGAGTQYF. In DNA, the CDR3 is TGCAGCGTGACTAGCGGGGGGGCAGGGACCCAGTACTTC. This chain joins TRBV29-1 and TRBJ2-5; TRBD2 matches at 14 bases. The germline V gene encodes CDR1 SQVTM and CDR2 ANQGSEA. The CDR3 loop spans 13 amino acids. With V trimmed by 6 bases and J by 7 bases, 4 bases remained unmatched.

This rearrangement joins TRBV15 to TRBJ2-3, with TRBD1 matching 8 bases. The CDR3 consists of 14 residues. V gave up 3 bases and J gave up 8 bases; unmatched junction bases: 7. Germline V gene lookup returns CDR1 LNHNV and CDR2 YYDKDF (reference sequence). The CDR3 region has the DNA TGTGCCACCAGCAGGTCGACAGGGGACGCTACGCAGTATTTT. Translation: CATSRSTGDATQYF.

The V and J genes are TRBV3-1 (or the pseudogene TRBV3-2) and TRBJ1-1; 8 bases map to TRBD1. This CDR3 is built from 15 residues. Germline V gene sequence: CDR1 LGHDT, CDR2 YNNKEL (reference sequence). Unmatched junction bases numbered 3, after V lost 2 bases and J lost 1 base. This CDR3 reads CASSQHGTGNTEAFF. As DNA, the CDR3 is TGTGCCAGCAGCCAACACGGGACAGGGAACACTGAAGCTTTCTTT.

The rearrangement joins TRBV19 to TRBJ2-3; 8 positions match TRBD1. CDR3 length equals 16 residues. Per the germline V gene, CDR1 is LNHDA and CDR2 is SQIVND (reference sequence). V shed 5 bases and J 2 bases; nucleotides not matched to a gene: 9. The CDR3 reads CASSPYRDRFTDTQYF. The DNA of the CDR3 is TGTGCCAGTAGTCCCTACCGGGACAGGTTCACAGATACGCAGTATTTT.

This clone was recorded once. The gene calls are TRBV19 and TRBJ2-1; TRBD2 matches at 7 bases. CDR1 LNHDA and CDR2 SQIVND come from the germline V gene (reference sequence). The CDR3 totals 17 residues. V trimming: 3 bases; J trimming: 0 bases; junction bases outside the gene matches: 8. The CDR3 is CASSIQAGESSYNEQFF. Written as DNA, the CDR3 is TGTGCCAGTAGTATTCAGGCGGGGGAGAGCTCCTACAATGAGCAGTTCTTC.

The chain joins TRBV5-6 to TRBJ2-7; D possibly uses TRBD1 or TRBD2 (7 bases each). Germline V gene data show CDR1 as SGHDT and CDR2 as YYEEEE. The CDR3 spans 14 residues. V shed 3 bases and J shed 3 bases, with 13 bases lying between them. The CDR3 here is CASSSQGGFYEQYF. The CDR3 region has the DNA TGTGCCAGCAGCTCCCAGGGGGGGTTCTACGAGCAGTACTTC. Supplemented by reference TRBV5-6 and TRBJ2-7, the full variable domain reads DAGVTQSPTHLIKTRGQQVTLRCSPKSGHDTVSWYQQALGQGPQFIFQYYEEEERQRGNFPDRFSGHQFPNYSSELNVNALLLGDSALYLCASSSQGGFYEQYFGPGTRLTVT.

The V call is TRBV11-2, the J call TRBJ2-5, with 11 bases that match TRBD2. This CDR3 comprises 16 residues. Germline lookup yields CDR1 SGHAT and CDR2 FQNNGV. Trimming at V came to 6 bases and at J to 2 bases, leaving 8 bases not matched to a gene. The CDR3 bases are TGTGCCAGCAGAGCGGGGGCTAGCGGGGGGCAAGAGACCCAGTACTTC. It translates to CASRAGASGGQETQYF. Combining the CDR3 with reference TRBV11-2 and TRBJ2-5 gives the whole variable domain EAGVAQSPRYKIIEKRQSVAFWCNPISGHATLYWYQQILGQGPKLLIQFQNNGVVDDSQLPKDRFSAERLKGVDSTLKIQPAKLEDSAVYLCASRAGASGGQETQYFGPGTRLLVL.

This chain links TRBV28 with TRBJ1-1; possible D gene TRBD1, 5 bases. V was pared by 6 bases and J by 0 bases, with 11 bases between. This CDR3 spans 14 amino acids. CDR1 and CDR2 from the germline V gene are MDHEN and SYDVKM. DNA for the CDR3: TGTGCCAGCAGGATGGGGGTGGTGAACACTGAAGCTTTCTTT. Its protein product is CASRMGVVNTEAFF.

CDR3 bases: TGTGCCAGCAGCAAGCCGGGACAGGGGGTTCAAGAGACCCAGTACTTC. Translating gives CASSKPGQGVQETQYF. V usage is TRBV5-6 and J usage is TRBJ2-5; 11 bases are a match to TRBD1. V gave up 4 bases and J gave up 2 bases; unmatched junction bases: 7. Germline loops: CDR1 SGHDT, CDR2 YYEEEE. This CDR3 spans 16 amino acids.

The chain joins TRBV3-1 (or the pseudogene TRBV3-2) to TRBJ2-1; D may correspond to TRBD1 or TRBD2 (5 bases each). V was pared by 8 bases and J by 5 bases, with 10 bases between. The germline gives CDR1 LGHDT, CDR2 YNNKEL (reference sequence). The CDR3 has 12 residues. Written as DNA, the CDR3 is TGTGCCAGCTCGGGACGGGACAATGAGCAGTTCTTC. Translated: CASSGRDNEQFF.